Following are 23 T cell receptor beta chains from one sample sequenced in a study of cytomegalovirus exposure and HLA in healthy donors. 60 Vbeta and 13 Jbeta primers were used in PCR. Sequencing used immunoSEQ multiplex PCR; TCRdb keeps in-frame clones, though not all of them. Here the sample spans about 180,000 clones, roughly four fifths being singletons. The sample was PBMCs. The source of these receptors is a man between 18 and 29 years old in good health and CMV-seronegative.

The chain couples TRBV4-2 to TRBJ2-3; D is perhaps TRBD2 (6 bases). Per the germline V gene, CDR1 is LGHNA and CDR2 is YNFKEQ. The length of the CDR3 is 14 residues. The germline V and J ends were trimmed by 1 base and 7 bases, with 12 bases remaining between them. The CDR3: CASSQATGGYTQYF. In DNA form, the CDR3 reads TGTGCCAGCAGCCAAGCAACTGGGGGGTATACGCAGTATTTT.

This clone was seen more than once but under ten times. The rearrangement joins TRBV7-9 to TRBJ1-4; D gene unclear. V was cut by 6 bases and J by 7 bases, with 6 bases left in between. The CDR3 has 11 amino acids. Germline loops: CDR1 SEHNR, CDR2 FQNEAQ (reference sequence). CDR3 nucleotide sequence: TGTGCCAGCAGTCCAGGTGAAAAACTGTTTTTT. It yields the protein CASSPGEKLFF.

V usage is TRBV28 and J usage is TRBJ1-3; D gene uncertain. Germline assignment: CDR1 MDHEN and CDR2 SYDVKM. Deletions cut 6 bases from V and 7 bases from J, with 10 bases between. The CDR3 length is 12 residues. The CDR3 region has the DNA TGTGCCAGCAGCCGACTCAAGAACACCATATATTTT. It codes for CASSRLKNTIYF.

The chain has TRBV10-3 and TRBJ1-1; 8 bases match TRBD1. J was trimmed by 3 bases and V by 6 bases; bases with no gene match: 6. Germline CDR1 ENHRY, CDR2 SYGVKD. This CDR3 region has 14 residues. The CDR3 DNA reads TGTGCCATCAGAAAAACAGGGGGGGACACTGAAGCTTTCTTT. It specifies CAIRKTGGDTEAFF.

This rearrangement joins TRBV29-1 to TRBJ1-2, with D perhaps TRBD1 (5 bases). V lost 1 base and J 8 bases, leaving 26 bases between the germline ends. This CDR3 is built from 17 residues. Germline-derived CDR1 and CDR2 are SQVTM and ANQGSEA. CDR3 nucleotides: TGCAGCGTTGAAGCCGTTCGACTGGGGCACAATCTGGGGGGCTACACCTTC. Translated, it gives CSVEAVRLGHNLGGYTF.

The chain uses TRBV19 and TRBJ2-7; D gene uncertain. Germline values: CDR1 LNHDA, CDR2 SQIVND (reference sequence). The ends were cut back, 3 bases at V and 6 bases at J, with 15 bases in the middle. This CDR3 has 14 residues. The CDR3 is CASSIRNYVSEQYF. The CDR3, as DNA: TGTGCCAGTAGTATCAGAAACTATGTCTCCGAGCAGTACTTC. The full variable domain, with the rest looked up from reference TRBV19 and TRBJ2-7, is DGGITQSPKYLFRKEGQNVTLSCEQNLNHDAMYWYRQDPGQGLRLIYYSQIVNDFQKGDIAEGYSVSREKKESFPLTVTSAQKNPTAFYLCASSIRNYVSEQYFGPGTRLTVT.

The chain carries TRBV14 and TRBJ2-7; D unresolved. Trimming removed 1 base from V and 2 bases from J, with 9 bases in between. Germline assignment: CDR1 SGHDN and CDR2 FVKESK. The CDR3 covers 14 residues. CDR3 sequence: CASSQGANAYEQYF. CDR3 in DNA: TGTGCCAGCAGCCAAGGGGCAAACGCCTACGAGCAGTACTTC.

V and J are TRBV2 and TRBJ2-5, with D possibly being TRBD2 (5 bases). V was cut by 9 bases and J by 1 base, with 18 bases left in between. CDR3 size: 15 residues. CDR1 and CDR2 from the germline V gene are SNHLY and FYNNEI. The DNA of the CDR3 is TGTGCCAGTTCCGAGGGTCTGAATGTCCAAGAGACCCAGTACTTC. This codes for CASSEGLNVQETQYF.

This clone was seen only a few times. The chain carries TRBV6-5 and TRBJ1-1; TRBD1 aligns across 7 bases. V shed 2 bases, J shed 2 bases, and the junction held 2 bases outside the gene matches. The CDR3 spans 14 residues. CDR1 and CDR2 from the germline V gene are MNHEY and SVGAGI. The DNA for the CDR3 is TGTGCCAGCAGTTACGACAGGGTAAACACTGAAGCTTTCTTT. This gives the protein CASSYDRVNTEAFF.

This clone has only one observation. V and J are TRBV7-9 and TRBJ2-5; TRBD1 matches 7 bases. V dropped 3 bases and J dropped 3; count of bases not matched to a gene: 7. The CDR3 is 15 residues long. Germline lookup yields CDR1 SEHNR and CDR2 FQNEAQ (reference sequence). DNA of the CDR3: TGTGCCAGCAGCTTCCCGGGACAGTTGGAAGAGACCCAGTACTTC. It codes for CASSFPGQLEETQYF.

The chain recombines TRBV6-4 with TRBJ2-2, with 11 bases identical to TRBD2. The CDR3 totals 15 residues. V lost 6 bases and J lost 5; bases outside the gene matches: 5. From germline, CDR1 is MRHNA and CDR2 SNTAGT. The CDR3 spells CASRKTSGDTGELFF. The CDR3 nucleotides read TGTGCCAGCAGAAAGACTAGCGGGGATACCGGGGAGCTGTTTTTT.

J is TRBJ1-1 and V is TRBV28; TRBD1 might be the D (5 bases). Germline V gives CDR1 MDHEN, CDR2 SYDVKM. The CDR3 is 15 amino acids. V dropped 5 bases and J dropped 4 bases, with 17 bases sitting between them. The DNA of the CDR3 is TGTGCCAGCAGTCCACCGGGACTCCAGGGCACTGAAGCTTTCTTT. Its protein product is CASSPPGLQGTEAFF.

This clone was seen a few times. The chain couples TRBV7-9 to TRBJ2-7; 9 positions agree with TRBD2. CDR1 and CDR2 (germline): SEHNR, FQNEAQ (reference sequence). V lost 5 bases to trimming and J lost 4 bases; unmatched junction nucleotides: 12. This CDR3 region has 16 residues. CDR3 sequence (DNA): TGTGCCAGCAGCCCTAACCCGGGACTAGCAGATTACGAGCAGTACTTC. It yields the protein CASSPNPGLADYEQYF.

The chain links TRBV10-3 to TRBJ1-5; tentatively, D is TRBD1 (6 bases). Germline CDR1 ENHRY, CDR2 SYGVKD. The germline V and J ends were trimmed by 7 bases and 4 bases, with 20 bases remaining between them. This CDR3 is 16 amino acids long. The CDR3 DNA reads TGTGCCATCATCCATTCTGAGGGGGATAGAAATCAGCCCCAGCATTTT. Protein product: CAIIHSEGDRNQPQHF.

The sample holds a few counts of this clone. This sequence joins TRBV7-9 and TRBJ1-3, with TRBD1 as a possible D gene (5 bases). The CDR3 contains 14 residues. Germline V gene data show CDR1 as SEHNR and CDR2 as FQNEAQ (reference sequence). The V end was cut by 9 bases, the J end by 2 bases, with 14 bases between. The CDR3 bases are TGTGCCAGAAGCGGGGGGTCACCTGGAAACACCATATATTTT. Encoded protein: CARSGGSPGNTIYF.

The rearrangement joins TRBV27 to TRBJ2-7, with a possible D match to TRBD1 (5 bases). The V and J ends lost 2 bases and 3 bases respectively, with 11 bases between them. Germline V gives CDR1 MNHEY, CDR2 SMNVEV (reference sequence). The CDR3 has 14 residues. DNA of the CDR3: TGTGCCAGCAGTTTAGTCGGTCAGGGCTACGAGCAGTACTTC. Translated, it gives CASSLVGQGYEQYF.

This CDR3 reads CASSPKRDGELFF. In DNA, the CDR3 is TGTGCCAGCAGCCCTAAGAGGGACGGGGAGCTGTTTTTT. This chain connects TRBV13 to TRBJ2-2; D is perhaps TRBD2 (5 bases). Trimming removed 5 bases from V and 7 bases from J, with 11 bases in between. CDR3 length: 13 residues. Looked up from germline, CDR1 is PRHDT and CDR2 is FYEKMQ (reference sequence).

This clone was found many times. The chain carries TRBV7-6 and TRBJ1-1, with 7 bases matching TRBD1. Germline V gives CDR1 SGHVS, CDR2 FNYEAQ. This CDR3 is built from 13 residues. J was trimmed by 7 bases and V by 1 base; bases with no gene match: 3. CDR3 bases: TGTGCCAGCAGCTTAGGGACAGGACTTGAAGCTTTCTTT. This codes for CASSLGTGLEAFF.

A single count supports this clone. V is TRBV18 and J is TRBJ1-5; 7 nucleotides line up with TRBD1. CDR3 length: 15 amino acids. CDR1 and CDR2 from the germline V gene are KGHSH and LQKENI. J was trimmed by 3 bases and V by 3 bases; bases with no gene match: 5. CDR3 nucleotides: TGTGCCAGCTCACCGGAGACAGGGTTCAATCAGCCCCAGCATTTT. Protein: CASSPETGFNQPQHF.

The chain couples TRBV5-1 to TRBJ2-5; D is perhaps TRBD1 (6 bases). CDR3 length: 14 residues. Germline CDR1 reads SGHRS; CDR2 reads YFSETQ. The V gene lost 4 bases and the J gene lost 2 bases, with 12 bases spanning the gap. The CDR3 reads CASSSTGFQETQYF. The CDR3 DNA sequence: TGCGCCAGCAGCAGCACAGGGTTTCAAGAGACCCAGTACTTC.

CDR3 sequence reads: CASSPSGGAIQPQHF. Written as DNA, the CDR3 is TGTGCCAGCTCACCGTCCGGGGGGGCTATTCAGCCCCAGCATTTT. The chain uses TRBV18 and TRBJ1-5; TRBD1 is a possible D gene (6 bases). CDR1 is KGHSH, CDR2 LQKENI, per germline. CDR3 length: 15 residues. Trimming removed 3 bases from V and 6 bases from J, with 15 bases in between. The entire variable domain, with the rest obtained from reference TRBV18 and TRBJ1-5, is as follows: NAGVMQNPRHLVRRRGQEARLRCSPMKGHSHVYWYRQLPEEGLKFMVYLQKENIIDESGMPKERFSAEFPKEGPSILRIQQVVRGDSAAYFCASSPSGGAIQPQHFGDGTRLSIL.

This clone appeared a few times. A read error may account for a junction end that differs from germline. The V gene is TRBV5-1, the J gene TRBJ1-2; 9 nucleotides line up with TRBD1. Germline loops: CDR1 SGHRS, CDR2 YFSETQ. CDR3 length: 14 residues. CDR3 DNA sequence: TGCGCCAGCAGTTTGGACAGGGGAGACTATGGCTACACCTTC. Translated, it gives CASSLDRGDYGYTF.

The V and J genes are TRBV5-8 and TRBJ2-7; perhaps TRBD2 as D (6 bases). Germline loops: CDR1 SGHTS, CDR2 YDEGEE. There are 14 residues in the CDR3. V was clipped by 4 bases and J by 2 bases, with 13 bases between them. The CDR3: CASSGGAVTYEQYF. CDR3 DNA: TGTGCCAGCAGCGGAGGGGCCGTGACCTACGAGCAGTACTTC.